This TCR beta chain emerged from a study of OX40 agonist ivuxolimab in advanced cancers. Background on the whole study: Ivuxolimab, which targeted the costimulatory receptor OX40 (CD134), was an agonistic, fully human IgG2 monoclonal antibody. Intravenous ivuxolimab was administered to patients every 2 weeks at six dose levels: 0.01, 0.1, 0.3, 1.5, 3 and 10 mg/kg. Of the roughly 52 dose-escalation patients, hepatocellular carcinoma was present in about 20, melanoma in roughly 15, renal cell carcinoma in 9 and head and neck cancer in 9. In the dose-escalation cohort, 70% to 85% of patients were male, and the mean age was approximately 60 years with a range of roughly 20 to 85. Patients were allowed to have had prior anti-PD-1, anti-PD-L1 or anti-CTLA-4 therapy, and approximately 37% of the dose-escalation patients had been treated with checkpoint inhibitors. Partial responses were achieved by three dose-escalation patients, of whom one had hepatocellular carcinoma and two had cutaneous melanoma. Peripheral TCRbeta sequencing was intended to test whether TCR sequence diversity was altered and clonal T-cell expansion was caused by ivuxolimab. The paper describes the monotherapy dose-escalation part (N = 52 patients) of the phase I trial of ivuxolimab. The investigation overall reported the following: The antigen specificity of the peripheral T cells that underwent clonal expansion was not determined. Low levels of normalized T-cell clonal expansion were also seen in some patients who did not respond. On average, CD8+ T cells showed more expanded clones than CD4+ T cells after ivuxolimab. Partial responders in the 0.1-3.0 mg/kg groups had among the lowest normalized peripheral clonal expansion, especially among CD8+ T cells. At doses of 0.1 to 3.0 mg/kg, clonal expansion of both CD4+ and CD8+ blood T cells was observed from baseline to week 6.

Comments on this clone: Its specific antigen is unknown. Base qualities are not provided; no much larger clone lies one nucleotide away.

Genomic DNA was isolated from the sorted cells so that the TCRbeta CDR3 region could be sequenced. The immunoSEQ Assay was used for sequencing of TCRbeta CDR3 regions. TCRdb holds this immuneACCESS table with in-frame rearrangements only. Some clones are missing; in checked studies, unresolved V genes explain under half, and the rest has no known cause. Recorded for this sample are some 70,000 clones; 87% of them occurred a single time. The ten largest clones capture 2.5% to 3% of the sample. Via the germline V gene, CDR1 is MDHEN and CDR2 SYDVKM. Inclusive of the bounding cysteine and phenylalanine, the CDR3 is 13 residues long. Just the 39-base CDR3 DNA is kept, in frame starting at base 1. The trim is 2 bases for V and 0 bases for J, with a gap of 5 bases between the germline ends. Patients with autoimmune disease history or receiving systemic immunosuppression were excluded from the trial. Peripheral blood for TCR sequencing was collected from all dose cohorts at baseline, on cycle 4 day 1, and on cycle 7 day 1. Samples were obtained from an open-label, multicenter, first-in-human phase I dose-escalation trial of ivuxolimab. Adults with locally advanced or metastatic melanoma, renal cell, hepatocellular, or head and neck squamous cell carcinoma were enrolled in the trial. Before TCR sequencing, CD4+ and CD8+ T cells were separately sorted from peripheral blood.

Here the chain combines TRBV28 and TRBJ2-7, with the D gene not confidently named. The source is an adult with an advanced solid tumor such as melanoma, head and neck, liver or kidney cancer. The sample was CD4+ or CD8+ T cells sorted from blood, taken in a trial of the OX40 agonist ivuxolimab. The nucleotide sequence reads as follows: TGTGCCAGCAGTTTAGGGTACTCCTACGAGCAGTACTTC. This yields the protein CASSLGYSYEQYF.